The T cell receptor beta chain described here comes from a study of T cell changes during pregnancy in multiple sclerosis. The data were produced by immunoSEQ multiplex PCR, yet TCRdb's version contains in-frame clones alone and is incomplete. The data hold some 43,000 clones, with almost 90% observed a single time. The source material was peripheral blood, sampled in the first trimester of pregnancy. The sequence was obtained from a female donor in good health, enrolled as a control in a pregnancy study.

The CDR3 region is CASSPGGRISGNTIYF. The CDR3, as DNA: TGTGCCAGTAGCCCGGGGGGGCGAATATCTGGAAACACCATATATTTT. V is TRBV19 and J is TRBJ1-3, with TRBD1 as a possible D gene (6 bases). The CDR3 covers 16 residues. Trimming removed 6 bases at V and 1 base at J, with 16 bases between. Per germline, CDR1 LNHDA and CDR2 SQIVND (reference sequence).